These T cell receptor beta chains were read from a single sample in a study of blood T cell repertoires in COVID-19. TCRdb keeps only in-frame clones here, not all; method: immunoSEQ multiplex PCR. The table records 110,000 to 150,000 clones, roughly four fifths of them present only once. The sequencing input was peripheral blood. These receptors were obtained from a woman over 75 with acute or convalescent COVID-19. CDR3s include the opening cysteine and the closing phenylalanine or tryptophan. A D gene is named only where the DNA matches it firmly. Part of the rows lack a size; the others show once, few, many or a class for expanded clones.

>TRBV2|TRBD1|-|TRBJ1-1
CARRDRNTEAFF
TGTGCCAGGAGGGACAGGAACACTGAAGCTTTCTTT
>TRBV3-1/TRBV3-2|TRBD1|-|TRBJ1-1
CASSHSPGTGLNTEAFF
TGTGCCAGCAGCCACAGTCCCGGGACAGGGCTGAACACTGAAGCTTTCTTT
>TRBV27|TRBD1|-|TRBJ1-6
CASSPRDRVDSPLHF
TGTGCCAGCAGTCCCCGGGACAGGGTCGATTCACCCCTCCACTTT
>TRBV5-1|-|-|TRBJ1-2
CASSLDKDSPLRGYTF
TGCGCCAGCAGCTTGGATAAGGACAGCCCCCTTAGAGGCTACACCTTC
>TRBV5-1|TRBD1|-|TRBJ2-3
CASSLTGTGGSDTQYF
TGCGCCAGCAGCTTAACCGGGACAGGGGGTTCGGATACGCAGTATTTT
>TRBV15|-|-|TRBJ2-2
CATSKAGENTGELFF
TGTGCCACCAGCAAGGCGGGTGAGAACACCGGGGAGCTGTTTTTT
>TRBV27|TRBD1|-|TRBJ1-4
CASSLGTGKEKLFF
TGTGCCAGCAGTCTTGGGACAGGGAAAGAAAAACTGTTTTTT
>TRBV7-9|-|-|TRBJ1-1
CASSGRVGAFF
TGTGCCAGCAGCGGGCGGGTGGGAGCTTTCTTT
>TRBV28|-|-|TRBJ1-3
CASSYSGNTIYF
TGTGCCAGCAGCTACTCTGGAAACACCATATATTTT
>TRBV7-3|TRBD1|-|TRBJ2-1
CASSLQGANEQFF
TGTGCCAGCAGCTTACAGGGGGCGAATGAGCAGTTCTTC
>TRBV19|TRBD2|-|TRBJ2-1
CASSIVAGGDEQFF
TGTGCCAGTAGTATAGTTGCGGGAGGGGATGAGCAGTTCTTC
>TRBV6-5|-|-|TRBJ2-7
CASSRLGSSLEQYF
TGTGCCAGCAGCCGACTCGGGTCTTCCCTGGAGCAGTACTTC
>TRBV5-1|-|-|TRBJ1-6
CASSLVPAATGSPLHF
TGCGCCAGCAGCTTGGTCCCGGCCGCCACGGGTTCACCCCTCCACTTT
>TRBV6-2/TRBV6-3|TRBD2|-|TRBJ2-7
CASSKQGLWRETSYEQYF
TGTGCCAGCAGCAAGCAAGGTCTTTGGCGGGAGACCTCCTACGAGCAGTACTTC
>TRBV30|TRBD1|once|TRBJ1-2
CAWRQKGTVHGYTF
TGTGCCTGGAGACAGAAGGGGACAGTCCATGGCTACACCTTC
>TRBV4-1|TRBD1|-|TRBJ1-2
CASSRTGGFDYGYTF
TGCGCCAGCAGCCGAACAGGGGGCTTTGACTATGGCTACACCTTC
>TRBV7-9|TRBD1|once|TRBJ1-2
CASSSPTGGDYGYTF
TGTGCCAGCAGCTCCCCGACAGGGGGGGACTATGGCTACACCTTC
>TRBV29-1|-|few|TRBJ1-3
CSVGLSGNTIYF
TGCAGCGTAGGACTCTCTGGAAACACCATATATTTT
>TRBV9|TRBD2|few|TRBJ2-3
CASSPRAGTSGPVTRTDTQYF
TGTGCCAGCAGCCCAAGAGCCGGGACTAGCGGACCCGTTACCCGCACAGATACGCAGTATTTT
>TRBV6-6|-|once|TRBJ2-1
CASSGEQFF
TGTGCCAGCAGCGGTGAGCAGTTCTTC
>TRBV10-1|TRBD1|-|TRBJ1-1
CASSDGGTGGTEAFF
TGCGCCAGCAGTGACGGGGGGACAGGGGGCACTGAAGCTTTCTTT
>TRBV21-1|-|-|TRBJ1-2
CASSKGVRDRGQRGYTF
TGTGCCAGCAGCAAAGGGGTTCGCGACAGGGGGCAGAGAGGCTACACCTTC
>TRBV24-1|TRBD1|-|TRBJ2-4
CATSDLWDRGNIQYF
TGTGCCACCAGTGATTTATGGGACAGGGGGAACATTCAGTACTTC
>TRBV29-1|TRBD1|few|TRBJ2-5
CSVGQGHETQYF
TGCAGCGTCGGACAGGGCCACGAGACCCAGTACTTC
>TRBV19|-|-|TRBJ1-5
CASRTWPGDQPQHF
TGTGCCAGTCGCACATGGCCGGGGGATCAGCCCCAGCATTTT
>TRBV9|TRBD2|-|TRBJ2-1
CASSVAAGVPYEQFF
TGTGCCAGCAGCGTAGCAGCGGGAGTTCCGTATGAGCAGTTCTTC
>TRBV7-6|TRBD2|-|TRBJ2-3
CASGFIAGGTPDTQYF
TGTGCCAGCGGCTTCATAGCGGGAGGCACACCCGATACGCAGTATTTT
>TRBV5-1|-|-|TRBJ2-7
CASSLVFGRGSYEQYF
TGCGCCAGCAGCTTGGTTTTCGGGAGAGGCTCCTACGAGCAGTACTTC
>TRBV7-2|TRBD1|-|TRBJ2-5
CASSYGRGKETQYF
TGTGCCAGCAGCTACGGCAGGGGGAAAGAGACCCAGTACTTC
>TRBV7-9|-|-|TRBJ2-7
CASSERQGREWEDEQYF
TGTGCCAGCAGCGAAAGACAGGGGCGGGAGTGGGAGGACGAGCAGTACTTC
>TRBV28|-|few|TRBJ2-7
CASSPPIRTGFYEQYF
TGTGCCAGCAGTCCGCCAATCAGGACGGGATTCTACGAGCAGTACTTC
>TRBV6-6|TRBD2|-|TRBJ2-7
CASSSTSGSDDEQYF
TGTGCCAGCAGCTCGACTAGCGGGAGTGACGACGAGCAGTACTTC
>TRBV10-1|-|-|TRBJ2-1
CASSESQGLDPFF
TGCGCCAGCAGTGAGTCTCAGGGCCTAGACCCGTTCTTC
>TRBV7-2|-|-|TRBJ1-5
CASSSNNQPQHF
TGTGCCAGCAGCTCAAACAATCAGCCCCAGCATTTT
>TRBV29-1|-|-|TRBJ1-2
CSVEEGAGANYGYTF
TGCAGCGTTGAAGAGGGGGCAGGGGCTAACTATGGCTACACCTTC
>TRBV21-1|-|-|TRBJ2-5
CASSKVVAGVHF
TGTGCCAGCAGCAAAGTCGTGGCGGGAGTCCACTTC
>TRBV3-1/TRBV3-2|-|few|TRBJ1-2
CASSQGVRGYFGYTF
TGTGCCAGCAGCCAAGGGGTCAGGGGTTATTTTGGCTACACCTTC
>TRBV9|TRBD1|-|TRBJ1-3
CASSVAGTERNTIYF
TGTGCCAGCAGCGTAGCCGGGACAGAGAGAAACACCATATATTTT
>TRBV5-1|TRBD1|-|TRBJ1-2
CASSLQGQYYGYTF
TGCGCCAGCAGCTTGCAGGGACAGTACTATGGCTACACCTTC
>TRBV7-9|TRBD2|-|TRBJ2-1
CASSPGLAVEQFF
TGTGCCAGCAGCCCCGGACTAGCGGTGGAGCAGTTCTTC
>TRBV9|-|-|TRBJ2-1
CASSVAVWGDEQFF
TGTGCCAGCAGCGTAGCGGTTTGGGGCGATGAGCAGTTCTTC
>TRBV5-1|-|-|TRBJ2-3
CASSFTGHTDTQYF
TGCGCCAGCAGCTTCACAGGGCACACAGATACGCAGTATTTT
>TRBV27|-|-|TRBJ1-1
CASRSRFFNTEAFF
TGTGCCAGCAGGTCTAGGTTTTTTAACACTGAAGCTTTCTTT
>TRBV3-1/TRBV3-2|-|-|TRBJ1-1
CASSQDHQASNTEAFF
TGTGCCAGCAGCCAAGATCATCAGGCCTCGAACACTGAAGCTTTCTTT
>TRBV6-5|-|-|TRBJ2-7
CASRLDLEQYF
TGTGCCAGCAGACTAGACCTGGAGCAGTACTTC
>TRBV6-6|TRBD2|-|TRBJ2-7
CASRKGEGYEQYF
TGTGCCAGCAGGAAAGGGGAGGGGTACGAGCAGTACTTC
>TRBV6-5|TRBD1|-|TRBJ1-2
CASSYDRGFRNGYTF
TGTGCCAGCAGTTACGACAGGGGGTTCCGAAATGGCTACACCTTC